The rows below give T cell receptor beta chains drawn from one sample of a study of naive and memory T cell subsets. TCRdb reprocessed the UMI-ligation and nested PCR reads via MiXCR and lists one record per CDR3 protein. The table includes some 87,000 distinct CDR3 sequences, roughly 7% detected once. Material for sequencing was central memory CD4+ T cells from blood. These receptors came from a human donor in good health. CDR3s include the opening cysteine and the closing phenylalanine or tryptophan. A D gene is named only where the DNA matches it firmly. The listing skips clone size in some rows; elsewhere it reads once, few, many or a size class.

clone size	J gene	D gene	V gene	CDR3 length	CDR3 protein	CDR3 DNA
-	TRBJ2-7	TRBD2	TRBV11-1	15	CASSFGLAGAYEQYF	TGTGCCAGCAGCTTTGGACTAGCGGGCGCCTACGAGCAGTACTTC
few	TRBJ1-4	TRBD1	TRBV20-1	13	CSAGKGQDEKLFF	TGCAGTGCCGGGAAGGGACAGGATGAAAAACTGTTTTTT
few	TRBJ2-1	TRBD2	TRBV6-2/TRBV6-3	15	CASSRPIAGLGEQFF	TGTGCCAGCAGTCGGCCAATAGCGGGGCTTGGTGAGCAGTTCTTC
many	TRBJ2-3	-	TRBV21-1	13	CASSKELRDTQYF	TGTGCCAGCAGCAAAGAGTTGAGAGATACGCAGTATTTT
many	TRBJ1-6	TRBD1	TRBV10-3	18	CAISPGTGGSSYNSPLHF	TGTGCCATCTCCCCGGGGACAGGGGGAAGTTCCTATAATTCACCCCTCCACTTT
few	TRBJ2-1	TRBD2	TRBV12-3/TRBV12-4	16	CASSPLMSGGAHEQFF	TGTGCCAGCAGCCCTCTTATGAGCGGGGGGGCGCATGAGCAGTTCTTC
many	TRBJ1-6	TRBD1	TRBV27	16	CASKFNDRDRGAPLHF	TGTGCCAGCAAATTCAACGACCGGGACAGGGGAGCACCCCTCCACTTT
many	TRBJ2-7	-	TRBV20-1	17	CSARDWGSGVSSYEQYF	TGCAGTGCTAGAGATTGGGGGTCCGGGGTAAGCTCCTACGAGCAGTACTTC
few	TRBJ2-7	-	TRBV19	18	CASSIDPRRFYSYYEQYF	TGTGCCAGTAGTATAGATCCCAGGAGGTTCTACTCTTACTACGAGCAGTACTTC
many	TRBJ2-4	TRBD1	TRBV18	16	CASSPRTGIAKNIQYF	TGTGCCAGCTCACCACGGACAGGGATAGCCAAAAACATTCAGTACTTC
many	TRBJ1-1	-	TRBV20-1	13	CSGRRDANTEAFF	TGCAGTGGCCGCCGGGACGCGAACACTGAAGCTTTCTTT
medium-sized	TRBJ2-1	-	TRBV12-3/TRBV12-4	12	CASSLMGNEQFF	TGTGCCAGCAGTTTAATGGGCAATGAGCAGTTCTTC
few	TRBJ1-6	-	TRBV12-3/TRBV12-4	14	CASSLKGPNSPLHF	TGTGCCAGCAGTTTAAAAGGCCCGAATTCACCCCTCCACTTT
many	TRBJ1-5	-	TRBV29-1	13	CSVVTNGNQPQHF	TGCAGCGTAGTGACAAACGGCAATCAGCCCCAGCATTTT
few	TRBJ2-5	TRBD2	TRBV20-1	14	CSARGGGPQETQYF	TGCAGTGCTAGAGGGGGGGGACCCCAAGAGACCCAGTACTTC
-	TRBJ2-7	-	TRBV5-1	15	CASRFDRDMAYEQYF	TGCGCCAGCAGGTTCGACCGGGACATGGCCTACGAGCAGTACTTC
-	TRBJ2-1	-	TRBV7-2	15	CASSLWGSSYNEQFF	TGTGCCAGCAGCTTATGGGGGAGCTCCTACAATGAGCAGTTCTTC
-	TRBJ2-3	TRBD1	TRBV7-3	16	CASSLLGGSVTDTQYF	TGTGCCAGCAGCTTATTAGGGGGCAGTGTGACAGATACGCAGTATTTT
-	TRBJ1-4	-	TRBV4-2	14	CASSQGGISEKLFF	TGTGCCAGCAGCCAAGGAGGAATCAGCGAAAAACTGTTTTTT
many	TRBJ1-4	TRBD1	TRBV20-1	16	CSARADRGATNEKLFF	TGCAGTGCTAGAGCTGACAGGGGCGCAACTAATGAAAAACTGTTTTTT
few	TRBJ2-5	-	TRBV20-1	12	CSARDEVETQYF	TGCAGTGCTAGAGATGAGGTAGAGACCCAGTACTTC
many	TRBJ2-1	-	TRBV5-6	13	CASRSIRGAPQFF	TGTGCCAGCAGGAGCATACGGGGGGCCCCGCAGTTCTTC
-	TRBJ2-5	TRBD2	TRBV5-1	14	CASTMTSGMETQYF	TGCGCCAGCACAATGACTAGCGGGATGGAGACCCAGTACTTC
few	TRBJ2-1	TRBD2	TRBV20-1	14	CSAPPSGSLYEQFF	TGCAGTGCTCCCCCTAGCGGGAGTCTCTATGAGCAGTTCTTC
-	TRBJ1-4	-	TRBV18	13	CASSDREWEKLFF	TGTGCCAGCTCGGACCGAGAATGGGAAAAACTGTTTTTT
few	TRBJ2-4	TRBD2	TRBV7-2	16	CASSLGPGTRKNIQYF	TGTGCCAGCAGCTTAGGACCGGGGACTAGGAAGAACATTCAGTACTTC
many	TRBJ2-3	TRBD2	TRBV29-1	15	CSVGRLAGNTDTQYF	TGCAGCGTTGGTCGGCTAGCGGGGAACACAGATACGCAGTATTTT